This entry describes one T cell receptor beta chain. This specimen belongs to a study of somatic mutations in cytotoxic T cells in rheumatoid arthritis. Data came from immunoSEQ multiplex PCR; TCRdb stores just in-frame clones and leaves some out. Found here are around 15,000 clones, about 80% of them singletons; the top ten hold under 25%. V was clipped by 0 bases and J by 3 bases, with 9 bases between them. Per germline, CDR1 SGHVS and CDR2 FNYEAQ. This CDR3 has 14 residues. The chain recombines TRBV7-6 with TRBJ2-7, with a weak D call TRBD1 (6 bases). Source material: CD8+ T cells sorted from blood. This receptor was taken from an adult with rheumatoid arthritis. The CDR3 DNA follows: TGTGCCAGCAGCTTAGCACAGGGCCGCTACGAGCAGTACTTC. It translates to CASSLAQGRYEQYF.